A selection of T cell receptor beta chains follows, all from one sample in a study of blood T cell repertoires in COVID-19. Here immunoSEQ multiplex PCR was the method, and the copy in TCRdb shows in-frame clones only, minus some. The sample lists around 300,000 clones; around 90% were seen once. Input material: peripheral blood. The receptors were sampled from a young woman with COVID-19, enrolled during active disease. Each CDR3 is given with its conserved first and last residue. D genes are given only for firm matches. The listing skips clone size in some rows; elsewhere it reads once, few, many or a size class.

TRBJ1-2 | NA | NA | 14 | TRBV7-9 | TGTGCCAGCAGCTTCATCCGGGAAGACTATGGCTACACCTTC | CASSFIREDYGYTF
TRBJ2-3 | NA | NA | 14 | TRBV11-2 | TGTGCCAGCAGCTTGGCTAGCGTCCCAGATACGCAGTATTTT | CASSLASVPDTQYF
TRBJ2-5 | NA | NA | 11 | TRBV5-1 | TGCGCCAGCCGAGGTGGGGAGACCCAGTACTTC | CASRGGETQYF
TRBJ2-5 | TRBD2 | NA | 14 | TRBV2 | TGTGCCAGCAGCGCGGGACTAGACCAAGAGACCCAGTACTTC | CASSAGLDQETQYF
TRBJ1-2 | NA | few | 15 | TRBV4-2 | TGTGCCAGCAGCCAAGATAGGCAGGGAACGATGGGCTACACCTTC | CASSQDRQGTMGYTF
TRBJ2-2 | TRBD1 | NA | 15 | TRBV10-3 | TGTGCCACCCGGGACAGGGTGGATGGCACCGGGGAGCTGTTTTTT | CATRDRVDGTGELFF
TRBJ2-3 | NA | NA | 17 | TRBV12-5 | TGTGCTCGTGGTTTGGGGGGTAGAGGGGGTGGCACAGATACGCAGTATTTT | CARGLGGRGGGTDTQYF
TRBJ2-5 | NA | NA | 13 | TRBV5-1 | TGCGCCAGCAGCATTCGACAGCAAGAGACCCAGTACTTC | CASSIRQQETQYF
TRBJ2-7 | TRBD1 | NA | 18 | TRBV27 | TGTGCCAGCAGGGGGGGGACAGGGGGCCCTGGGTTTCCGTACGAGCAGTACTTC | CASRGGTGGPGFPYEQYF
TRBJ2-7 | NA | NA | 18 | TRBV7-9 | TGTGCCAGCAGCCCGCATAGCGCCCAGGCAGGGGCTTCTCACGAGCAGTACTTC | CASSPHSAQAGASHEQYF
TRBJ1-2 | NA | few | 15 | TRBV4-2 | TGTGCCAGCAGCCAAGATCGTACAGGTCGCTATGGCTACACCTTC | CASSQDRTGRYGYTF
TRBJ2-5 | NA | NA | 15 | TRBV9 | TGTGCCAGCAGCCCCCACCGACATAACCAAGAGACCCAGTACTTC | CASSPHRHNQETQYF
TRBJ2-1 | NA | NA | 15 | TRBV7-9 | TGTGCCAGCAGCTTAGGTCAGGGAAGTGACAATGAGCAGTTCTTC | CASSLGQGSDNEQFF
TRBJ2-3 | NA | NA | 14 | TRBV24-1 | TGTGCCACCAGTGTTCAGGGGATGTCAGATACGCAGTATTTT | CATSVQGMSDTQYF
TRBJ2-2 | NA | NA | 13 | TRBV7-9 | TGTGCCAGCAGCCCTACTAGGACCGGGGAGCTGTTTTTT | CASSPTRTGELFF
TRBJ1-1 | TRBD1 | NA | 13 | TRBV5-4 | TGTGCCAGCAGCTTCACAGGGGACACTGAAGCTTTCTTT | CASSFTGDTEAFF
TRBJ1-1 | NA | NA | 13 | TRBV9 | TGTGCCAGCAGCGCGGGACTAGGCACTGAAGCTTTCTTT | CASSAGLGTEAFF
TRBJ2-3 | TRBD2 | NA | 22 | TRBV4-1 | TGCGCCAGCAGCCAAGGTGGCTTTAGGACTAGCGGGCCAAACGAGGCCACAGATACGCAGTATTTT | CASSQGGFRTSGPNEATDTQYF
TRBJ2-3 | TRBD2 | NA | 15 | TRBV6-5 | TGTGCCAGCAAGCCTAGCGGGAGGGGGAGTCGTACGCAGTATTTT | CASKPSGRGSRTQYF
TRBJ2-3 | TRBD2 | NA | 16 | TRBV5-1 | TGCGCCAGCAGCTTGGCCCTAGCGGGAGGCACAGATACGCAGTATTTT | CASSLALAGGTDTQYF
TRBJ1-1 | TRBD1 | NA | 14 | TRBV6-5 | TGTGCCAGCAGTTTAGGGGGCGCGGGCACTGAAGCTTTCTTT | CASSLGGAGTEAFF
TRBJ1-2 | NA | NA | 16 | TRBV4-2 | TGTGCCAGCAGCCAAGAATCTGGCGGGGGAGGCTATGGCTACACCTTC | CASSQESGGGGYGYTF